This TCR beta chain was recorded in a study of T cell responses to AZD1222 COVID-19 vaccine. Study-level information: Analyses pooled second doses at about 4 or about 12 weeks.

CDR3 length: 15 amino acids. V lost 4 bases and J lost 4; bases outside the gene matches: 7. Germline CDR1 SGHNT, CDR2 YYREEE (reference sequence). This table comes from immunoSEQ multiplex PCR, and its TCRdb copy is limited to in-frame clones, with some not included. The sample holds about 130,000 clones, roughly 82% seen once. The rearrangement links TRBV5-4 to TRBJ1-1; TRBD1 agrees at 10 bases. Sequencing was performed on peripheral blood, taken on day 0 of AZD1222 vaccination. The TCR comes from an adult in good health. The CDR3 loop is CASSRVGQGFTEAFF. DNA for the CDR3: TGTGCCAGCAGCCGGGTGGGACAGGGGTTCACTGAAGCTTTCTTT.